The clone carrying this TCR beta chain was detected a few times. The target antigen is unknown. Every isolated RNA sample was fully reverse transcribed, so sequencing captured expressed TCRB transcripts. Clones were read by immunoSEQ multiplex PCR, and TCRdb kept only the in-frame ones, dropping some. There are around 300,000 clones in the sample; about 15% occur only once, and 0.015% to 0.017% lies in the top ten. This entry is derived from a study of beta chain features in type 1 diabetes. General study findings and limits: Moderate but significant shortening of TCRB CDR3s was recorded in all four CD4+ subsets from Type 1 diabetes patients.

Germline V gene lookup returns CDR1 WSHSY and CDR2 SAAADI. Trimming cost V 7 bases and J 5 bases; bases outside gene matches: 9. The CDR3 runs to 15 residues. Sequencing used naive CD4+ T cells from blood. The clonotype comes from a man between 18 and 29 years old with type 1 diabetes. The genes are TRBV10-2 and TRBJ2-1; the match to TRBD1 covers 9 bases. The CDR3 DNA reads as TGCGCCAGCATGCATACAGGGGGCCCCCACAATGAGCAGTTCTTC. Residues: CASMHTGGPHNEQFF.